The source of this T cell receptor (beta chain) is a study of control samples from healthy donors and cancer patients. Sequencing used immunoSEQ multiplex PCR; TCRdb keeps in-frame clones, though not all of them. The sample comprises fewer than 200,000 clones, 85% to 90% of which are singletons, and around 1.4% rests with the top ten. After removal of 4 bases from V and 5 bases from J, the junction contained 3 bases not matched to a gene. Germline CDR1 is LNHDA and CDR2 is SQIVND (reference sequence). The CDR3 is 13 amino acids. The sample comprised blood. V is TRBV19 and J is TRBJ2-7; TRBD1 matches at 9 bases. The TCR originated in a woman in her 50s in good health. The CDR3 is CASSTTGGHEQYF. In DNA form, the CDR3 reads TGTGCCAGTAGTACCACAGGGGGCCACGAGCAGTACTTC. The full variable domain, in which reference TRBV19 and TRBJ2-7 provide the parts outside the CDR3, is DGGITQSPKYLFRKEGQNVTLSCEQNLNHDAMYWYRQDPGQGLRLIYYSQIVNDFQKGDIAEGYSVSREKKESFPLTVTSAQKNPTAFYLCASSTTGGHEQYFGPGTRLTVT.